This is a list of T cell receptor beta chains from one sample in a study of blood T cell repertoires in COVID-19. Generated by immunoSEQ multiplex PCR, the TCRdb table keeps only in-frame clones and is missing some. This repertoire shows approximately 400,000 clones, about 88% found once; its top ten account for 1.2%. Source material: PBMCs or T cells enriched from blood (not recorded which). These receptors came from a young woman who had recovered from COVID-19. Both conserved end residues are part of each CDR3. The D gene is left open where the match is weak. The size entry is marked missing in some rows and otherwise reads once, few, many or a size class.

TRBJ1-4 few TRBD1 TRBV14 TGTGCCAGCAGCCAAGTGGGGACAGGCGTTGAAAAACTGTTTTTT CASSQVGTGVEKLFF
TRBJ1-6 NA NA TRBV30 TGTGCCTGGGGCCGCTATAATTCACCCCTCCACTTT CAWGRYNSPLHF
TRBJ2-3 NA TRBD1 TRBV6-2/TRBV6-3 TGTGCCAGCAGTTACCCGGACAGGGGATGGGACACAGATACGCAGTATTTT CASSYPDRGWDTDTQYF
TRBJ2-1 NA NA TRBV7-3 TGTGCCAGCAGCTTAGGAGCCCGCTCCTACAATGAGCAGTTCTTC CASSLGARSYNEQFF
TRBJ1-5 few TRBD1 TRBV19 TGTGCCAGTAGGCCGGGACAGGGCGTTCATAGCAATCAGCCCCAGCATTTT CASRPGQGVHSNQPQHF
TRBJ1-1 NA TRBD1 TRBV29-1 TGCAGCGTTCCGGGACAGGGACTTCAGAACACTGAAGCTTTCTTT CSVPGQGLQNTEAFF
TRBJ1-5 few NA TRBV6-5 TGTGCCAGCGTGTGGCAGGGTGGTCAGCCCCAGCATTTT CASVWQGGQPQHF
TRBJ1-2 NA NA TRBV7-9 TGTGCCAGCAGCTTGCCCAGGCCGGCTGGCTATGGCTACACCTTC CASSLPRPAGYGYTF
TRBJ2-1 NA NA TRBV18 TGTGCCAGCTCACCATTTGAGGGTTCCTACAATGAGCAGTTCTTC CASSPFEGSYNEQFF
TRBJ2-7 few TRBD2 TRBV23-1 TGCGCCAGCAGTCAAACTAGCGGCTACGAGCAGTACTTC CASSQTSGYEQYF
TRBJ2-3 NA NA TRBV27 TGTGCCACTCCGGTGGATACGCAGTATTTT CATPVDTQYF
TRBJ2-1 NA TRBD2 TRBV28 TGTGCCAGCAGTCCCCAGTCAGCGGGGGGGCTCAGGGATGAGCAGTTCTTC CASSPQSAGGLRDEQFF
TRBJ1-5 NA NA TRBV28 TGTGCCAGCACCCCCTTGGGGGGGGCGGATCAGCCCCAGCATTTT CASTPLGGADQPQHF
TRBJ2-1 NA TRBD2 TRBV5-1 TGCGCCAGCAGCTTGGCTCTAGCGGGGGGGCCGAATGAGCAGTTCTTC CASSLALAGGPNEQFF
TRBJ2-7 NA TRBD2 TRBV6-5 TGTGCCAGCAGTTACTCGACCGGGGGGAGGCCCTACGAGCAGTACTTC CASSYSTGGRPYEQYF